Listed here are 11 T cell receptor beta chains from one sample, sequenced in a study of cytomegalovirus exposure and HLA in healthy donors. PCR primers comprised 60 Vbeta and 13 Jbeta primers. Some clones are missing from TCRdb's copy, which holds only in-frame ones; the method was immunoSEQ multiplex PCR. The sample shows around 130,000 clones, about 76% of them seen only once. The sample taken for sequencing was PBMCs. These receptors came from a man aged 35-49 years in good health and CMV-seropositive.

This chain joins TRBV7-6 and TRBJ1-1; D uncertain. The germline V and J ends were trimmed by 2 bases and 0 bases, with 4 bases remaining between them. The CDR3 is 13 residues long. Germline V lookup: CDR1 SGHVS, CDR2 FNYEAQ. The CDR3 DNA reads as TGTGCCAGCAGCTTACGGTTGAACACTGAAGCTTTCTTT. Translated: CASSLRLNTEAFF.

The V call is TRBV11-2, the J call TRBJ1-1; TRBD1 might be the D (5 bases). The CDR3 consists of 14 residues. Trimming left V 0 bases short and J 4 bases short, with 9 bases between. Per germline, CDR1 SGHAT and CDR2 FQNNGV. The CDR3, as DNA: TGTGCCAGCAGCTTAGATCCGCAGGGCACTGAAGCTTTCTTT. Encoded protein: CASSLDPQGTEAFF.

This clone was seen more than once but under ten times. J is TRBJ2-2 and V is TRBV10-3, with TRBD1 identical over 9 bases. Germline loops: CDR1 ENHRY, CDR2 SYGVKD. V shed 6 bases and J 5 bases; nucleotides not matched to a gene: 7. The CDR3 is 15 amino acids. The CDR3 is CAISGDRVGTGELFF. DNA for the CDR3: TGTGCCATCAGCGGGGACAGGGTCGGAACCGGGGAGCTGTTTTTT.

This CDR3 reads CASSHDSFSNQPQHF. The CDR3, as DNA: TGTGCCAGCAGCCATGACAGTTTCAGCAATCAGCCCCAGCATTTT. The chain joins TRBV28 to TRBJ1-5; weak D call: TRBD1 (5 bases). CDR1 is MDHEN and CDR2 is SYDVKM in the germline V gene. Trimming removed 6 bases at V and 1 base at J, with 13 bases between. CDR3 size: 15 residues.

This chain uses TRBV9 with TRBJ1-2; D gene ambiguous. The CDR3 runs 14 residues. V lost 0 bases to trimming and J lost 4 bases, with 10 bases between them. CDR1 is SGDLS and CDR2 is YYNGEE in the germline V gene. Here the CDR3 reads CASSVGQASYGYTF. The CDR3 coding sequence is TGTGCCAGCAGCGTAGGCCAGGCCAGCTATGGCTACACCTTC.

The chain uses TRBV5-1 and TRBJ2-3; possible D gene TRBD1, 6 bases. CDR1 SGHRS and CDR2 YFSETQ come from the germline V gene. V shed 0 bases and J shed 0 bases, with 14 bases lying between them. This CDR3 region has 17 residues. In DNA form, the CDR3 reads TGCGCCAGCAGCTTGGCAGGGCTGACAGGTAGCACAGATACGCAGTATTTT. As protein: CASSLAGLTGSTDTQYF.

The rearrangement joins TRBV25-1 to TRBJ2-7; D is uncertain. Germline CDR1 MGHDK, CDR2 SYGVNS. This CDR3 contains 17 residues. Trimming removed 1 base at V and 0 bases at J, with 16 bases between. CDR3 protein: CASSESAPGLSSYEQYF. Here the CDR3 DNA reads TGTGCCAGCAGTGAATCAGCTCCGGGTCTGAGCTCCTACGAGCAGTACTTC.

This chain uses TRBV6-5 with TRBJ1-2, with 7 bases lining up with TRBD1. Losses at the gene ends were 2 bases for V and 8 bases for J; bases not matched to a gene: 8. Germline V gene sequence: CDR1 MNHEY, CDR2 SVGAGI. The CDR3 runs to 14 residues. The CDR3 reads CASSYEGTVEGYTF. CDR3 in DNA: TGTGCCAGCAGTTACGAGGGGACAGTCGAAGGCTACACCTTC.

The CDR3 reads CATSREGGSPLHF. Written as DNA, the CDR3 is TGTGCCACCAGTCGAGAGGGTGGGTCACCCCTCCACTTT. This chain joins TRBV15 and TRBJ1-6; D is unresolved. This CDR3 is 13 amino acids long. Germline V CDR1 and CDR2: LNHNV, YYDKDF (reference sequence). Trimming left V 6 bases short and J 10 bases short, with 13 bases between.

This rearrangement joins TRBV19 to TRBJ1-5, with D possibly matching TRBD1 (5 bases). V lost 3 bases and J 6 bases, leaving 21 bases between the germline ends. The CDR3 spans 17 residues. Germline CDR1 reads LNHDA; CDR2 reads SQIVND (reference sequence). In DNA form, the CDR3 reads TGTGCCAGTAGTATCCGAGGGACCCGGGGGGTTGGTCAGCCCCAGCATTTT. It specifies CASSIRGTRGVGQPQHF. Based on the CDR3 plus reference TRBV19 and TRBJ1-5, the full variable domain is DGGITQSPKYLFRKEGQNVTLSCEQNLNHDAMYWYRQDPGQGLRLIYYSQIVNDFQKGDIAEGYSVSREKKESFPLTVTSAQKNPTAFYLCASSIRGTRGVGQPQHFGDGTRLSIL.

The chain joins TRBV19 to TRBJ2-1; TRBD2 matches 13 bases. The CDR3 sequence is 17 residues long. Germline loops: CDR1 LNHDA, CDR2 SQIVND (reference sequence). With V trimmed by 7 bases and J by 0 bases, 6 bases remained unmatched. In nucleotides, the CDR3 is TGTGCCAGTATGGGGACTAGCGGGATGAACTCCTACAATGAGCAGTTCTTC. It is translated as CASMGTSGMNSYNEQFF.